Each of the 9 T cell receptor beta chains below was sequenced from the same sample in a study of blood T cell repertoires in COVID-19. TCRdb's table, derived via immunoSEQ multiplex PCR, lists solely in-frame clones and lacks some. Of about 49,000 clones in the sample, approximately 85% were seen once. Sequenced input: peripheral blood. These receptors all stem from a human donor in a cohort sampled during active COVID-19.

The CDR3 protein is CASSYLYEQFF. The CDR3 DNA reads as TGTGCCAGCAGTTACCTCTATGAGCAGTTCTTC. V usage is TRBV6-5 and J usage is TRBJ2-1; D gene uncertain. V was shortened by 2 bases and J by 8 bases, with 4 bases between the two germline ends. This CDR3 region has 11 residues. The germline CDR1 and CDR2 sequences are MNHEY and SVGAGI.

J is TRBJ2-7 and V is TRBV6-1, with a possible D match to TRBD1 (6 bases). This CDR3 comprises 15 residues. V gave up 0 bases and J gave up 0 bases, with 9 bases separating them. Per the germline V gene, CDR1 is MNHNS and CDR2 is SASEGT. Here the CDR3 reads CASSEASRGSYEQYF. The CDR3 nucleotides are TGTGCCAGCAGTGAAGCCTCCAGGGGCTCCTACGAGCAGTACTTC.

This chain uses TRBV5-1 with TRBJ2-2; TRBD1 matches at 8 bases. Germline-derived CDR1 and CDR2 are SGHRS and YFSETQ. Trimming at V came to 0 bases and at J to 5 bases, leaving 6 bases not matched to a gene. The CDR3 has 16 amino acids. In DNA form, the CDR3 reads TGCGCCAGCAGCTTGGTTCAGGGGGCCGGTACCGGGGAGCTGTTTTTT. Translation gives CASSLVQGAGTGELFF. Drawing the rest from reference TRBV5-1 and TRBJ2-2, the complete variable domain is KAGVTQTPRYLIKTRGQQVTLSCSPISGHRSVSWYQQTPGQGLQFLFEYFSETQRNKGNFPGRFSGRQFSNSRSEMNVSTLELGDSALYLCASSLVQGAGTGELFFGEGSRLTVL.

The CDR3 DNA reads TGTGCCAGTAGTACCTCCGCGGCATCCACAGATACGCAGTATTTT. Protein: CASSTSAASTDTQYF. The chain is built from TRBV19 and TRBJ2-3, with D uncertain. Germline CDR1 and CDR2: LNHDA and SQIVND (reference sequence). V was shortened by 4 bases and J by 2 bases, with 13 bases between the two germline ends. CDR3 length: 15 residues. The variable domain in full, with the rest retrieved from reference TRBV19 and TRBJ2-3, is DGGITQSPKYLFRKEGQNVTLSCEQNLNHDAMYWYRQDPGQGLRLIYYSQIVNDFQKGDIAEGYSVSREKKESFPLTVTSAQKNPTAFYLCASSTSAASTDTQYFGPGTRLTVL.

The J gene is TRBJ2-5, the V gene TRBV29-1; the D gene is possibly TRBD1 (5 bases). The CDR3 loop spans 13 amino acids. Germline CDR1 reads SQVTM; CDR2 reads ANQGSEA. With 3 bases removed from V and 5 bases from J, the gap between germline ends came to 13 bases. CDR3 DNA sequence: TGCAGCGTTGATCAGGGATTGAGGGAGACCCAGTACTTC. Translating gives CSVDQGLRETQYF.

This sequence joins TRBV29-1 and TRBJ1-2; D may be TRBD1 (5 bases). CDR3 size: 14 residues. Per germline, CDR1 SQVTM and CDR2 ANQGSEA. V dropped 4 bases and J dropped 0 bases, with 12 bases sitting between them. CDR3 sequence: CSVAGGVTNYGYTF. The CDR3 coding sequence is TGCAGCGTTGCCGGAGGGGTGACTAACTATGGCTACACCTTC.

V usage is TRBV7-9 and J usage is TRBJ1-1, with D possibly being TRBD1 (6 bases). The V end lost 4 bases, the J end lost 1 base, and 7 bases lay between the germline ends. The CDR3 consists of 13 residues. Germline V gene data show CDR1 as SEHNR and CDR2 as FQNEAQ (reference sequence). CDR3 sequence: CASSWTENTEAFF. The CDR3 region has the DNA TGTGCCAGCAGCTGGACAGAGAACACTGAAGCTTTCTTT.

This clone was picked up a small number of times. The chain has TRBV5-1 and TRBJ1-5; 7 bases line up with TRBD1. CDR1 is SGHRS, CDR2 YFSETQ, per germline. The length of the CDR3 is 15 residues. Losses at the gene ends were 6 bases for V and 4 bases for J; bases not matched to a gene: 10. The CDR3 coding sequence is TGCGCCAGCACCCCGGAGGGGGCAGGGAATCAGCCCCAGCATTTT. Amino acids: CASTPEGAGNQPQHF.

Comment on this clone: This same CDR3 is encoded by further DNA sequences in the sample. The V and J genes are TRBV12-3 or TRBV12-4 and TRBJ2-7; 8 nucleotides line up with TRBD1. The CDR3 contains 12 residues. The V and J ends lost 4 bases and 6 bases, in that order; junction bases with no gene match: 2. DNA of the CDR3: TGTGCCAGCAGTTCTGGACAGGGCGAGCAGTACTTC. Translated: CASSSGQGEQYF.